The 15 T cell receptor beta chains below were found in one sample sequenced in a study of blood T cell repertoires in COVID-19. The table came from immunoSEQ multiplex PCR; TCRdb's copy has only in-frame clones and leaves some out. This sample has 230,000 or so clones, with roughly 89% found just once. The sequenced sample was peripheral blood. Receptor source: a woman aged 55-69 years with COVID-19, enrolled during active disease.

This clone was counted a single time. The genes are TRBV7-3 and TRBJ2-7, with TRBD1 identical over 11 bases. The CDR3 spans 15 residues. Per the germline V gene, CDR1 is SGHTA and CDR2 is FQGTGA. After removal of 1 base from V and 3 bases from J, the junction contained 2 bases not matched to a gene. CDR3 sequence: CASSLIGTGGYEQYF. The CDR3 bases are TGTGCCAGCAGCTTAATTGGGACAGGGGGCTACGAGCAGTACTTC. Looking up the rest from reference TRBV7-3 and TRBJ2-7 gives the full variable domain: GAGVSQTPSNKVTEKGKYVELRCDPISGHTALYWYRQSLGQGPEFLIYFQGTGAADDSGLPNDRFFAVRPEGSVSTLKIQRTERGDSAVYLCASSLIGTGGYEQYFGPGTRLTVT.

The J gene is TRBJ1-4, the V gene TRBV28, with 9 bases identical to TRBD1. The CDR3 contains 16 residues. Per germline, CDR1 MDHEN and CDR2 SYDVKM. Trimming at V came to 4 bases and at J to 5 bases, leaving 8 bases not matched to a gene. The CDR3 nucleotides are TGTGCCAGCAGTTCTCGACAGGGGGGGGAAAATGAAAAACTGTTTTTT. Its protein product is CASSSRQGGENEKLFF.

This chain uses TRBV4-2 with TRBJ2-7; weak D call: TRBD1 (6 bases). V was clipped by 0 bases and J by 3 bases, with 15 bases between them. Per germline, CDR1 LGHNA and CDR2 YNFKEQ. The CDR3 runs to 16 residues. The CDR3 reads CASSQDLARGVYEQYF. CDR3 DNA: TGTGCCAGCAGCCAAGATCTGGCCAGGGGCGTCTACGAGCAGTACTTC.

The CDR3 spells CASSPQGSSYNEQFF. CDR3 nucleotides: TGTGCCAGCAGCCCACAGGGGAGCTCCTACAATGAGCAGTTCTTC. This rearrangement joins TRBV11-3 to TRBJ2-1; 7 nucleotides line up with TRBD1. J was trimmed by 0 bases and V by 5 bases; bases with no gene match: 4. CDR1 is SGHNT, CDR2 YENEEA, per germline. The CDR3 totals 15 residues.

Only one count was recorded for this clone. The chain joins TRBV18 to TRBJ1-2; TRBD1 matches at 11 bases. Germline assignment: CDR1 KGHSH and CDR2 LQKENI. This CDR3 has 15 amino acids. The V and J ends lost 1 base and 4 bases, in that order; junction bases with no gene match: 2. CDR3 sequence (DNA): TGTGCCAGCTCACCACGGACAGGGGGCCCCTATGGCTACACCTTC. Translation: CASSPRTGGPYGYTF.

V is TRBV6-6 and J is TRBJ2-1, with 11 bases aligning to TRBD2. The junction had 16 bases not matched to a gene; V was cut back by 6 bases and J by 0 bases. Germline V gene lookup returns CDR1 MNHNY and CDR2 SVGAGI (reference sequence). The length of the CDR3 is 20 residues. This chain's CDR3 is CASSPLTSGGTSSSYNEQFF. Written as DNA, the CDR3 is TGTGCCAGCAGCCCCCTAACTAGCGGGGGAACTTCAAGCTCCTACAATGAGCAGTTCTTC.

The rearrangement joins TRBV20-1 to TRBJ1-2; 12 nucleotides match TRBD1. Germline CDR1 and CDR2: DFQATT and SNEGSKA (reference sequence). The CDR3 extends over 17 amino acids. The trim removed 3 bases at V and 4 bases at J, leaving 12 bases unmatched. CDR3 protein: CSASGMGQGALGYGYTF. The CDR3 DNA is TGCAGTGCTAGTGGGATGGGACAGGGGGCTCTGGGCTATGGCTACACCTTC.

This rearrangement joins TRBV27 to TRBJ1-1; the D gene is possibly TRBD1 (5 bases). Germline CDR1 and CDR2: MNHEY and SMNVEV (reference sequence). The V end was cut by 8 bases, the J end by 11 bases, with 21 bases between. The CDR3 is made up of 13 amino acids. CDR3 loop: CASRMGGTRGAFF. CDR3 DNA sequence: TGTGCCAGCCGAATGGGGGGAACCCGGGGGGCTTTCTTT.

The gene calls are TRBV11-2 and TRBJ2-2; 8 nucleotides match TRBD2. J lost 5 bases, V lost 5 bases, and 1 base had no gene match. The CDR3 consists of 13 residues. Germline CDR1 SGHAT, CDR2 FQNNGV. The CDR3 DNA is TGTGCCAGCAGCCCTAGCGGGACCGGGGAGCTGTTTTTT. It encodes CASSPSGTGELFF.

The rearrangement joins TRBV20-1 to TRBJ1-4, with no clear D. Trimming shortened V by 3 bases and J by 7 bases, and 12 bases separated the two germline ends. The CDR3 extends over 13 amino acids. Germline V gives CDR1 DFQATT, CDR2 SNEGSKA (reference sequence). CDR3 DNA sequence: TGCAGTGCTAGTTCAGGCCTTGGTGAAAAACTGTTTTTT. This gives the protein CSASSGLGEKLFF.

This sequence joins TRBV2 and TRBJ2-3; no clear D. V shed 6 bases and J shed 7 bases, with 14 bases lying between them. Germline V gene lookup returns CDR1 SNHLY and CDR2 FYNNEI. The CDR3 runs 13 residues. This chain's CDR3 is CASRSTTQHTQYF. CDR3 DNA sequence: TGTGCCAGCAGGTCAACAACACAACATACGCAGTATTTT. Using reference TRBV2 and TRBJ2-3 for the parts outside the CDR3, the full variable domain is EPEVTQTPSHQVTQMGQEVILRCVPISNHLYFYWYRQILGQKVEFLVSFYNNEISEKSEIFDDQFSVERPDGSNFTLKIRSTKLEDSAMYFCASRSTTQHTQYFGPGTRLTVL.

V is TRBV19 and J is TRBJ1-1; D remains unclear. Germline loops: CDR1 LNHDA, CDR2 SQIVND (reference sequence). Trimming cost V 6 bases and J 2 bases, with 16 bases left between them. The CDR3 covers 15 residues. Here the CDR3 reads CASRFWTPPNTEAFF. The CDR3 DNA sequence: TGTGCCAGTAGGTTCTGGACTCCCCCCAACACTGAAGCTTTCTTT. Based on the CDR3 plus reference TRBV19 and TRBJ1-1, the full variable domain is DGGITQSPKYLFRKEGQNVTLSCEQNLNHDAMYWYRQDPGQGLRLIYYSQIVNDFQKGDIAEGYSVSREKKESFPLTVTSAQKNPTAFYLCASRFWTPPNTEAFFGQGTRLTVV.

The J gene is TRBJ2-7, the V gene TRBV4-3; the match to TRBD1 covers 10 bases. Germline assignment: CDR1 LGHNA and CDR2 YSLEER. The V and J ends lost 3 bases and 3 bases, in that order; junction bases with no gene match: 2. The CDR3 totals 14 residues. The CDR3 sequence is CASSHRTGGYEQYF. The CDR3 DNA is TGCGCCAGCAGCCACCGGACAGGGGGCTACGAGCAGTACTTC.

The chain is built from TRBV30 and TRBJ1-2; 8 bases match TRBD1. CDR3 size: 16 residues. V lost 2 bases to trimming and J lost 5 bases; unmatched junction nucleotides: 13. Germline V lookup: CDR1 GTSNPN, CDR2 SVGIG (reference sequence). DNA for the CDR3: TGTGCCTGGAGTCCAAGGGTGGGACAGGCAGCTTATGGCTACACCTTC. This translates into CAWSPRVGQAAYGYTF. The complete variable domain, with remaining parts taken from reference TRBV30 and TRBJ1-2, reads SQTIHQWPATLVQPVGSPLSLECTVEGTSNPNLYWYRQAAGRGLQLLFYSVGIGQISSEVPQNLSASRPQDRQFILSSKKLLLSDSGFYLCAWSPRVGQAAYGYTFGSGTRLTVV.

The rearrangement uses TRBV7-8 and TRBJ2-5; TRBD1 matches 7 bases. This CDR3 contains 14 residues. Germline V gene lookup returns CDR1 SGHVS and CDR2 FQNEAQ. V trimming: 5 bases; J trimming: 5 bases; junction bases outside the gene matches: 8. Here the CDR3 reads CASSPDRLRETQYF. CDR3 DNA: TGTGCCAGCAGCCCGGACAGGCTAAGGGAGACCCAGTACTTC.